The T cell receptor (beta chain) described here comes from a study of cytomegalovirus exposure and HLA in healthy donors. At the level of the study: As released early, the data held 85 million to 95 million unique TCRs from HLA-typed donors. Broader study findings: When a later analysis was performed, an Asian-associated ancestry cluster reportedly had fewer N-insertions than the roughly 700-donor mean. Earlier analysis found most TCR beta V segments productive about 90% or about 30% of the time. At a 0.05 false discovery rate, a later analysis found approximately 15,000 TCR beta sequences to be associated with HLA alleles.

For this clone: What it recognizes is unknown.

PCR involved 60 Vbeta and 13 Jbeta primers. The method was immunoSEQ multiplex PCR; TCRdb's version includes in-frame clones alone and lacks a portion of them. The sample lists 150,000 to 200,000 clones, approximately 80% occurring once. Germline V gene data show CDR1 as SGHVS and CDR2 as FQNEAQ. Trimming cost V 3 bases and J 1 base; bases outside gene matches: 3. This CDR3 is 15 amino acids long. J is TRBJ1-1 and V is TRBV7-8, with 9 bases aligning to TRBD1. Material for sequencing was PBMCs. The receptor's source is a woman aged 30 to 39 in good health and CMV-seronegative. The CDR3 sequence is CASSLGTGWNTEAFF. CDR3 sequence (DNA): TGTGCCAGCAGCTTGGGGACAGGGTGGAACACTGAAGCTTTCTTT.